This T cell receptor (beta chain) is from a study of cytomegalovirus exposure and HLA in healthy donors. Study results and limitations: The authors listed 150 to 200 TCR beta chains as cytomegalovirus-associated.

Trimming took 2 bases from V and 5 from J, leaving 6 bases between them. The germline gives CDR1 SEHNR, CDR2 FQNEAQ (reference sequence). This CDR3 is built from 12 residues. Worth noting for this clone: Its antigen remains unidentified.

Use of 60 Vbeta and 13 Jbeta primers characterized the PCR. The repertoire was sequenced with immunoSEQ multiplex PCR; TCRdb's copy has only in-frame clones and lacks some. The table includes more than 95,000 clones, 78% detected once. The TCR was taken from a man aged 30-40 years in good health and CMV-seronegative. This chain connects TRBV7-9 to TRBJ2-5; no firm D call. The sample comprised PBMCs. The CDR3 DNA sequence: TGTGCCAGCAGCTTATCTTCGGAGACCCAGTACTTC. Translated: CASSLSSETQYF.